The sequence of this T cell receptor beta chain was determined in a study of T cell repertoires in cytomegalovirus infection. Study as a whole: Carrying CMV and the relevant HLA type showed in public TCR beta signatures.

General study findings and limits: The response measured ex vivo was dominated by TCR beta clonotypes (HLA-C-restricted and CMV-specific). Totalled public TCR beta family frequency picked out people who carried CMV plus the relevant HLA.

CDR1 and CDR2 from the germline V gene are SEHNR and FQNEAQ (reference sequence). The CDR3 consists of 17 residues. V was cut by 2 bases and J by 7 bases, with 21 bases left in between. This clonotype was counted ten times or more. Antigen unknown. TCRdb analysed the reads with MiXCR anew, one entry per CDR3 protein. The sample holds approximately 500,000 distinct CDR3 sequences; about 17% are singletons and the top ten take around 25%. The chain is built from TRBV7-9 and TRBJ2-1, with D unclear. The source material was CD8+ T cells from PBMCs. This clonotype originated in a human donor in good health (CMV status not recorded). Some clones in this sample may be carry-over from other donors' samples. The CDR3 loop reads CASSLSLHRWTINEQFF. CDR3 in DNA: TGTGCCAGCAGCTTATCCCTACATAGATGGACCATTAATGAGCAGTTCTTC.